This TCR beta chain was sequenced during a study of T cells expressing NK-cell markers. Looking at the study overall: Repertoire data for TCR beta were derived from sorted T cells (CD3+CD56+NKG2C+, CD3+CD56+NKG2C- and CD3+CD56-NKG2C+). Seven HCMV-seropositive donors and one seronegative donor made up the eight sequenced donors.

Study-wide results and caveats: In five or six donors, dominant NKG2C+ clonotypes were roughly 1.0-8% of CD8+ T cells.

A word on this clonotype: Its antigen is not known.

Following a re-call of the 5' RACE reads, TCRdb has one entry per CDR3 protein and lacks DNA. The sample table includes about 380,000 distinct CDR3 sequences. Germline V gives CDR1 MNHNS, CDR2 SASEGT. CDR3 length: 17 amino acids. The sample taken for sequencing was blood T cells: a sorted CD56 or NKG2C T cell subset, CD4+ or CD8+ T cells, or bulk PBMC T cells (not recorded which). This rearrangement joins TRBV6-1 to TRBJ1-5; TCRdb's assignment of TRBD1 cannot be checked, as there is no DNA. The sequence came from a man aged 18 to 69 in good health. The CDR3 protein is CASTGTGALSSNQPQHF.